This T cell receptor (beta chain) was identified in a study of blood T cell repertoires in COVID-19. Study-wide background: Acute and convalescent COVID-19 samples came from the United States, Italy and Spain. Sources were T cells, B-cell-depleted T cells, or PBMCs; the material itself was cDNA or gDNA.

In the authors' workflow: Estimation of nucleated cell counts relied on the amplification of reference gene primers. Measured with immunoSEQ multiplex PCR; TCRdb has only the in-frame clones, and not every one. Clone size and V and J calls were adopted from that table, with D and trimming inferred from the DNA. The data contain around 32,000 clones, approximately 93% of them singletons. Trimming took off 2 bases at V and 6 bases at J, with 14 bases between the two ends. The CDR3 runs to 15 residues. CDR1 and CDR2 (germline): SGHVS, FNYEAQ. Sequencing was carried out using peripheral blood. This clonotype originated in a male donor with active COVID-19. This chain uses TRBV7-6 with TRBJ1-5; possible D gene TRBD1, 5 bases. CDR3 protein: CASSLMEGAFQPQHF. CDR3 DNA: TGTGCCAGCAGCTTAATGGAAGGGGCCTTTCAGCCCCAGCATTTT.